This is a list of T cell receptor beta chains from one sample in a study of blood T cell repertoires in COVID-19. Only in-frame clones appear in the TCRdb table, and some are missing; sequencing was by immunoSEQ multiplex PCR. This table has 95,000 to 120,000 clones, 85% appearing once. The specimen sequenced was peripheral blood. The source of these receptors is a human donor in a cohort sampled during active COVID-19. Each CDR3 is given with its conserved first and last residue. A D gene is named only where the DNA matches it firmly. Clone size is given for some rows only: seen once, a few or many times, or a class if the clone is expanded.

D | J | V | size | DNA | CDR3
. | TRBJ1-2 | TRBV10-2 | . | TGCGCCAGCAGTGCTACAGCTCCTAACTATGGCTACACCTTC | CASSATAPNYGYTF
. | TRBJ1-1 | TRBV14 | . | TGTGCCAGCGCCCAATGGGCGAACACTGAAGCTTTCTTT | CASAQWANTEAFF
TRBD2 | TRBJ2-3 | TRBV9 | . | TGTGCCAGCAGCGTAGTCGATGGGGCTAGCGGGGCTGCAGATACGCAGTATTTT | CASSVVDGASGAADTQYF
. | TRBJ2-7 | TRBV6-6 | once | TGTGCCAGCAGTTACTGGGGCCTCTCCTACGAGCAGTACTTC | CASSYWGLSYEQYF
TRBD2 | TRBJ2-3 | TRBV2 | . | TGTGCCAGCAAGAGGCTAGCGGGGGTCGATACGCAGTATTTT | CASKRLAGVDTQYF
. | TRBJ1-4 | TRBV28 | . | TGTGCCAGCAGGAACCCAGTTGCAACTAATGAAAAACTGTTTTTT | CASRNPVATNEKLFF
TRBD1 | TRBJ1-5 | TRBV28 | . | TGTGCCAGCAGTTCCGGGACAGGGGGCGTAAATGGCAATCAGCCCCAGCATTTT | CASSSGTGGVNGNQPQHF
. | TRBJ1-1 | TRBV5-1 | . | TGCGCCAGCAGCGGGGGTGGGCAGGGGACCTCTGAAGCTTTCTTT | CASSGGGQGTSEAFF
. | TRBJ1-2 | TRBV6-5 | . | TGTGCCAGCAGTTACCTCAGGGAAATTAACTATGGCTACACCTTC | CASSYLREINYGYTF
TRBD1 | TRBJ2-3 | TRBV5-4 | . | TGTGCCAGCAGCCCCGACAGGGCCAAAAGCACAGATACGCAGTATTTT | CASSPDRAKSTDTQYF
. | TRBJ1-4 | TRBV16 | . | TGTGCCAGCAGCCAGGGGAGGGATGAAAAACTGTTTTTT | CASSQGRDEKLFF
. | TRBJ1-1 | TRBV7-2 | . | TGTGCCAGCAGCTTACAGGGCAGACAAGAAGCTTTCTTT | CASSLQGRQEAFF
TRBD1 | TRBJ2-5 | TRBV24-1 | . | TGTGCCACCAGTGACCATGGGACAGGGGAACGGGAGACCCAGTACTTC | CATSDHGTGERETQYF
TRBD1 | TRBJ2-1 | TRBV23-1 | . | TGCGCCAGCAGTGAACCGGGACAGGGGTGTAATGAGCAGTTCTTC | CASSEPGQGCNEQFF
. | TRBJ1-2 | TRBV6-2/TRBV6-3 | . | TGTGCCAGCAGTTACTCGACAGACTGGGGCTACACCTTC | CASSYSTDWGYTF
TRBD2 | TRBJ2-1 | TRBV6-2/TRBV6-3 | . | TGTGCCAGCAGTTACCAGGGACTAGCGGGGGTAAGGAATGAGCAGTTCTTC | CASSYQGLAGVRNEQFF
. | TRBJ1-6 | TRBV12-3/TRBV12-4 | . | TGTGCCAGCAGTACCAGGTCGTCACCCCTCCACTTT | CASSTRSSPLHF
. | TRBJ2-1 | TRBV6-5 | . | TGTGCCAGCACCTTATGGGACATCTACAATGAGCAGTTCTTC | CASTLWDIYNEQFF